The 17 T cell receptor beta chains presented below share a single source sample, sequenced in a study of blood T cell repertoires in COVID-19. TCRdb keeps only in-frame clones here, not all; method: immunoSEQ multiplex PCR. The sample holds around 290,000 clones; 90% to 95% are singletons and the top ten take about 2.2%. Sequencing was performed on peripheral blood. Receptors were obtained from a woman aged 25 to 39 with COVID-19, enrolled during active disease.

CDR3 in amino acids: CASSFNYEQYF. CDR3 sequence (DNA): TGTGCCAGCAGTTTTAACTACGAGCAGTACTTC. V is TRBV28 and J is TRBJ2-7; no firm D call. The length of the CDR3 is 11 residues. Germline V gene sequence: CDR1 MDHEN, CDR2 SYDVKM. V gave up 3 bases and J gave up 3 bases, with 3 bases separating them. Full variable domain (remainder filled in from reference TRBV28 and TRBJ2-7): DVKVTQSSRYLVKRTGEKVFLECVQDMDHENMFWYRQDPGLGLRLIYFSYDVKMKEKGDIPEGYSVSREKKERFSLILESASTNQTSMYLCASSFNYEQYFGPGTRLTVT.

This clone was counted a single time. The chain uses TRBV25-1 and TRBJ1-6; tentatively, D is TRBD1 (5 bases). The CDR3 totals 14 residues. Germline V lookup: CDR1 MGHDK, CDR2 SYGVNS. Trimming removed 4 bases from V and 5 bases from J, with 9 bases in between. As DNA, the CDR3 is TGTGCCAGCAGTGGGGCAGGGAATAATTCACCCCTCCACTTT. It codes for CASSGAGNNSPLHF.

V and J are TRBV3-1 (or the pseudogene TRBV3-2) and TRBJ2-2; 8 positions match TRBD1. The CDR3 is 13 residues long. Trimming at V came to 7 bases and at J to 7 bases, leaving 5 bases not matched to a gene. CDR1 LGHDT and CDR2 YNNKEL come from the germline V gene (reference sequence). The CDR3 DNA follows: TGTGCCAGCATCAGGGGGCAGAGCGGGGAGCTGTTTTTT. Its protein product is CASIRGQSGELFF.

This sequence joins TRBV5-6 and TRBJ2-7; TRBD1 aligns across 7 bases. CDR1 SGHDT and CDR2 YYEEEE come from the germline V gene. The V gene end was trimmed by 1 base and the J gene end by 5 bases; junction bases not matched to a gene: 6. The CDR3 extends over 14 amino acids. This CDR3 reads CASSLSGGRNEQYF. The CDR3 DNA reads TGTGCCAGCAGCTTGTCAGGGGGACGTAACGAGCAGTACTTC.

This chain connects TRBV7-6 to TRBJ1-2, with D possibly matching TRBD1 (6 bases). Germline V CDR1 and CDR2: SGHVS, FNYEAQ. Deletions cut 3 bases from V and 4 bases from J, with 15 bases between. The CDR3 consists of 15 residues. CDR3 in DNA: TGTGCCAGCAGCTTGGGGCAGGGGTCGTCCTATGGCTACACCTTC. It translates to CASSLGQGSSYGYTF.

The CDR3 loop reads CASSPRTGTGRSSEAFF. The DNA of the CDR3 is TGCGCCAGCAGCCCACGTACCGGGACAGGGCGATCAAGTGAAGCTTTCTTT. The genes are TRBV5-1 and TRBJ1-1; 9 nucleotides line up with TRBD1. CDR3 size: 17 residues. CDR1 and CDR2 (germline): SGHRS, YFSETQ. The trim removed 4 bases at V and 7 bases at J, leaving 17 bases unmatched.

The sample holds a few counts of this clone. The chain uses TRBV16 and TRBJ2-1; D is undetermined. The CDR3 is 14 residues long. Germline lookup yields CDR1 KGHSY and CDR2 FQNENV. Trimming took off 0 bases at V and 8 bases at J, with 11 bases between the two ends. CDR3: CASSQSPLTDEQFF. Here the CDR3 DNA reads TGTGCCAGCAGCCAATCTCCGCTAACCGATGAGCAGTTCTTC.

The DNA for the CDR3 is TGTGCCAGCAGAAGGACAGGTCAAGAGACCCAGTACTTC. This translates into CASRRTGQETQYF. V is TRBV2 and J is TRBJ2-5; the match to TRBD1 covers 7 bases. Germline-derived CDR1 and CDR2 are SNHLY and FYNNEI. The CDR3 extends over 13 amino acids. V gave up 6 bases and J gave up 2 bases; unmatched junction bases: 3.

This clone has only a few counts. The V and J genes are TRBV20-1 and TRBJ1-5; D might be TRBD1 (6 bases). Germline assignment: CDR1 DFQATT and CDR2 SNEGSKA (reference sequence). V was cut by 3 bases and J by 2 bases, with 14 bases left in between. This CDR3 is 15 amino acids long. For the CDR3, the DNA is TGCAGTGCTAGTGGGACATATAATCGCAATCAGCCCCAGCATTTT. It is translated as CSASGTYNRNQPQHF.

The DNA for the CDR3 is TGTGCCAGCATTCGACTAGCGGGAGTAAATGAGCAGTTCTTC. Amino acids: CASIRLAGVNEQFF. This rearrangement joins TRBV28 to TRBJ2-1, with 12 bases matching TRBD2. J gave up 7 bases and V 7 bases, and 5 bases lay outside the gene matches. This CDR3 has 14 residues. Germline CDR1 is MDHEN and CDR2 is SYDVKM. Full variable domain (missing parts from reference TRBV28 and TRBJ2-1): DVKVTQSSRYLVKRTGEKVFLECVQDMDHENMFWYRQDPGLGLRLIYFSYDVKMKEKGDIPEGYSVSREKKERFSLILESASTNQTSMYLCASIRLAGVNEQFFGPGTRLTVL.

This clone was seen just once. The rearrangement joins TRBV6-2 or TRBV6-3 to TRBJ2-7; D gene ambiguous. V shed 6 bases and J shed 3 bases, with 9 bases lying between them. CDR1 and CDR2 from the germline V gene are MNHEY and SVGEGT. The CDR3 has 12 amino acids. This CDR3 is CASSPADYEQYF. In DNA, the CDR3 is TGTGCCAGCAGCCCCGCGGACTACGAGCAGTACTTC.

The rearrangement links TRBV7-8 to TRBJ2-1; 9 bases align to TRBD2. V shed 6 bases and J 1 base; nucleotides not matched to a gene: 10. Germline lookup yields CDR1 SGHVS and CDR2 FQNEAQ. The CDR3 is 17 residues long. The CDR3 nucleotides are TGTGCCAGCAGTCTTAGCGGGAGAGGGTTGTCCTACAATGAGCAGTTCTTC. Protein product: CASSLSGRGLSYNEQFF. The whole variable domain, filled in from reference TRBV7-8 and TRBJ2-1, reads GAGVSQSPRYKVAKRGQDVALRCDPISGHVSLFWYQQALGQGPEFLTYFQNEAQLDKSGLPSDRFFAERPEGSVSTLKIQRTQQEDSAVYLCASSLSGRGLSYNEQFFGPGTRLTVL.

The chain has TRBV28 and TRBJ1-6, with D unclear. Trimming shortened V by 4 bases and J by 10 bases, and 11 bases separated the two germline ends. Germline V gene sequence: CDR1 MDHEN, CDR2 SYDVKM. The CDR3 runs 13 residues. The CDR3 bases are TGTGCCAGCAGTTCGGCAGGATCGTCACCCCTCCACTTT. It encodes CASSSAGSSPLHF.

This clone turned up a few times. This sequence joins TRBV19 and TRBJ1-1; weak D call: TRBD1 (5 bases). V was trimmed by 5 bases and J by 7 bases, leaving 8 bases between them. This CDR3 contains 11 residues. Per the germline V gene, CDR1 is LNHDA and CDR2 is SQIVND (reference sequence). The DNA of the CDR3 is TGTGCCAGTAGTCAGACAGATGAAGCTTTCTTT. Protein: CASSQTDEAFF.

CDR3 nucleotide sequence: TGTGCCTGGACCCAACAGGGCTACTATGGCTACACCTTC. Protein: CAWTQQGYYGYTF. The chain recombines TRBV30 with TRBJ1-2, with TRBD1 as a possible D gene (6 bases). Germline CDR1 and CDR2: GTSNPN and SVGIG (reference sequence). The CDR3 has 13 residues. V lost 4 bases to trimming and J lost 3 bases, with 12 bases between them. Complete variable domain (other parts from reference TRBV30 and TRBJ1-2): SQTIHQWPATLVQPVGSPLSLECTVEGTSNPNLYWYRQAAGRGLQLLFYSVGIGQISSEVPQNLSASRPQDRQFILSSKKLLLSDSGFYLCAWTQQGYYGYTFGSGTRLTVV.

This chain joins TRBV5-1 and TRBJ1-2; D ambiguous. Germline lookup yields CDR1 SGHRS and CDR2 YFSETQ. V lost 0 bases to trimming and J lost 8 bases, with 11 bases between them. The CDR3 is 13 amino acids. The CDR3 coding sequence is TGCGCCAGCAGCTTGGGAGCGGTAGGCGGCTACACCTTC. This gives the protein CASSLGAVGGYTF.

The CDR3 region is CASSADSGTGYTF. The CDR3 DNA reads TGTGCCAGCAGCGCCGACAGCGGGACTGGCTACACCTTC. The chain has TRBV9 and TRBJ1-2; tentative D call: TRBD1 (5 bases). The germline CDR1 and CDR2 sequences are SGDLS and YYNGEE. V lost 3 bases, J lost 7 bases, and 13 bases lay in between. The CDR3 has 13 amino acids.